The 14 T cell receptor beta chains below all came from one sample that was sequenced in a study of blood T cell repertoires in COVID-19. Sequencing used immunoSEQ multiplex PCR; TCRdb keeps in-frame clones, though not all of them. Among about 75,000 clones listed, 90% were seen once. Material: peripheral blood. Receptor source: a human donor in a cohort sampled during active COVID-19.

The chain employs TRBV11-2 and TRBJ2-4, with 9 nucleotides matching TRBD1. CDR3 length equals 16 residues. Unmatched junction bases numbered 9, after V lost 2 bases and J lost 7 bases. Per germline, CDR1 SGHAT and CDR2 FQNNGV. CDR3 in amino acids: CASSLRTGALGNIQYF. Written as DNA, the CDR3 is TGTGCCAGCAGCTTAAGGACAGGGGCCTTAGGGAACATTCAGTACTTC.

There are a few counts of this clone. The chain combines TRBV5-6 with TRBJ2-7; 8 nucleotides align to TRBD1. CDR1 and CDR2 (germline): SGHDT, YYEEEE. This CDR3 region has 13 residues. V shed 2 bases, J shed 3 bases, and the junction held 1 base outside the gene matches. The CDR3 region is CASSFTGGYEQYF. For the CDR3, the DNA is TGTGCCAGCAGCTTTACAGGGGGCTACGAGCAGTACTTC.

V gene TRBV5-5 combines with J gene TRBJ2-3; 7 positions agree with TRBD1. The CDR3 extends over 13 amino acids. Trimming removed 4 bases from V and 1 base from J; junction bases left unmatched: 0. Germline V gene lookup returns CDR1 SGHKS and CDR2 YYEKEE (reference sequence). The chain's CDR3 is CASSDRGTDTQYF. DNA of the CDR3: TGTGCCAGCAGCGACAGGGGCACAGATACGCAGTATTTT. Combining the CDR3 with reference TRBV5-5 and TRBJ2-3 gives the whole variable domain DAGVTQSPTHLIKTRGQQVTLRCSPISGHKSVSWYQQVLGQGPQFIFQYYEKEERGRGNFPDRFSARQFPNYSSELNVNALLLGDSALYLCASSDRGTDTQYFGPGTRLTVL.

The chain couples TRBV19 to TRBJ2-3, with 7 bases aligning to TRBD2. CDR1 is LNHDA, CDR2 SQIVND, per germline (reference sequence). This CDR3 is 16 amino acids long. J lost 0 bases, V lost 6 bases, and 9 bases had no gene match. In DNA form, the CDR3 reads TGTGCCAGTAGGCCTTCCACTAGCGCCAGCACAGATACGCAGTATTTT. As protein: CASRPSTSASTDTQYF.

The chain has TRBV5-1 and TRBJ2-2, with D perhaps matching TRBD1 (5 bases). The CDR3 has 15 amino acids. The germline V gene has CDR1 SGHRS and CDR2 YFSETQ. The V and J ends lost 4 bases and 7 bases respectively, with 17 bases between them. CDR3 sequence reads: CASSPRFREDGELFF. The DNA of the CDR3 is TGCGCCAGCAGCCCTAGGTTCAGGGAAGACGGGGAGCTGTTTTTT.

This chain uses TRBV5-6 with TRBJ2-1; 7 nucleotides agree with TRBD1. CDR1 and CDR2 from the germline V gene are SGHDT and YYEEEE. The CDR3 runs to 15 residues. J gave up 4 bases and V 0 bases, and 4 bases lay outside the gene matches. CDR3 bases: TGTGCCAGCAGCTTGGGCACAGGGGTTTACAATGAGCAGTTCTTC. It codes for CASSLGTGVYNEQFF.

This chain connects TRBV20-1 to TRBJ2-1; a weak D match, TRBD1 (5 bases). V gave up 3 bases and J gave up 7 bases, with 16 bases separating them. This CDR3 contains 14 residues. Germline CDR1 is DFQATT and CDR2 is SNEGSKA (reference sequence). The CDR3 reads CSASRYRGMNEQFF. The DNA of the CDR3 is TGCAGTGCTAGTCGTTATAGGGGTATGAATGAGCAGTTCTTC.

V is TRBV12-3 or TRBV12-4 and J is TRBJ2-1; D remains unclear. Trimming took 5 bases from V and 8 from J, leaving 13 bases between them. CDR3 size: 13 residues. The CDR3 reads CASSRPLRDEQFF. CDR3 sequence (DNA): TGTGCCAGCAGTCGCCCCCTGCGCGATGAGCAGTTCTTC.

The V call is TRBV7-2, the J call TRBJ2-7; D may be TRBD2 (6 bases). This CDR3 contains 16 residues. Germline CDR1 is SGHTA and CDR2 is FQGNSA. The V gene lost 0 bases and the J gene lost 7 bases, with 19 bases spanning the gap. DNA of the CDR3: TGTGCCAGCAGCTTAGCGGTCCTGGGGACTTCGGGGGAGCAGTACTTC. It yields the protein CASSLAVLGTSGEQYF. Full variable domain (outside the CDR3, taken from reference TRBV7-2 and TRBJ2-7): GAGVSQSPSNKVTEKGKDVELRCDPISGHTALYWYRQSLGQGLEFLIYFQGNSAPDKSGLPSDRFSAERTGGSVSTLTIQRTQQEDSAVYLCASSLAVLGTSGEQYFGPGTRLTVT.

A few counts support this clone. The chain couples TRBV6-5 to TRBJ2-3, with 8 bases aligning to TRBD2. From germline, CDR1 is MNHEY and CDR2 SVGAGI. The CDR3 has 16 residues. Losses at the gene ends were 0 bases for V and 1 base for J; bases not matched to a gene: 3. CDR3: CASSYSGRGGTDTQYF. DNA of the CDR3: TGTGCCAGCAGTTACTCCGGGAGGGGGGGCACAGATACGCAGTATTTT.

This clone showed up just once. The V and J genes are TRBV6-5 and TRBJ2-7; 8 nucleotides match TRBD2. The CDR3 runs 15 residues. With V trimmed by 5 bases and J by 5 bases, 11 bases remained unmatched. Germline lookup yields CDR1 MNHEY and CDR2 SVGAGI. The CDR3 DNA sequence: TGTGCCAGCAGTCTGATAGCGGGAAAAGTTGACGAGCAGTACTTC. Translated: CASSLIAGKVDEQYF.

The chain couples TRBV20-1 to TRBJ1-1; TRBD1 is a possible D gene (5 bases). The germline V gene has CDR1 DFQATT and CDR2 SNEGSKA (reference sequence). The length of the CDR3 is 11 residues. The germline V and J ends were trimmed by 5 bases and 10 bases, with 14 bases remaining between them. The CDR3 is CSAVRELGAFF. The CDR3, as DNA: TGCAGTGCTGTCAGGGAATTAGGAGCTTTCTTT.

The chain joins TRBV3-1 (or the pseudogene TRBV3-2) to TRBJ2-7; 7 positions agree with TRBD1. The germline gives CDR1 LGHDT, CDR2 YNNKEL (reference sequence). The ends lost 5 bases at V and 5 bases at J; junction bases unmatched: 12. This CDR3 contains 15 residues. CDR3 residues: CASSSTNDRDHEQYF. In nucleotides, the CDR3 is TGTGCCAGCAGCTCCACTAACGACAGGGACCACGAGCAGTACTTC.

The genes are TRBV27 and TRBJ1-5; 7 bases map to TRBD1. The junction had 3 bases not matched to a gene; V was cut back by 6 bases and J by 4 bases. This CDR3 has 13 residues. Germline assignment: CDR1 MNHEY and CDR2 SMNVEV (reference sequence). CDR3 DNA: TGTGCCAGCAGCGCGACAGGGAATCAGCCCCAGCATTTT. Protein product: CASSATGNQPQHF.